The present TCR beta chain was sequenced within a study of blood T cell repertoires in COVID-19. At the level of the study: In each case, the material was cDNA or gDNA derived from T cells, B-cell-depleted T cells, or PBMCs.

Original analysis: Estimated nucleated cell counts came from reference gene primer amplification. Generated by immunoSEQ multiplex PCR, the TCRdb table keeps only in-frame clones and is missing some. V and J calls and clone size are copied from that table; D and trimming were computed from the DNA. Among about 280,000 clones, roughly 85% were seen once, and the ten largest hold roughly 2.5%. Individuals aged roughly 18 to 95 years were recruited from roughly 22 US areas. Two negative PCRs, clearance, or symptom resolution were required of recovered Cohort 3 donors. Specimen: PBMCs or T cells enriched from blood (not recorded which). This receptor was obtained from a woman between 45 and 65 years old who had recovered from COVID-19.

CDR3 in amino acids: CSVAGTGANVLTF. The CDR3 DNA reads as TGCAGCGTTGCAGGGACTGGGGCCAACGTCCTGACTTTC. The chain links TRBV29-1 to TRBJ2-6, with a tentative D call TRBD1 (5 bases). Germline lookup yields CDR1 SQVTM and CDR2 ANQGSEA. CDR3 length: 13 amino acids. V was cut by 4 bases and J by 2 bases, with 6 bases left in between.